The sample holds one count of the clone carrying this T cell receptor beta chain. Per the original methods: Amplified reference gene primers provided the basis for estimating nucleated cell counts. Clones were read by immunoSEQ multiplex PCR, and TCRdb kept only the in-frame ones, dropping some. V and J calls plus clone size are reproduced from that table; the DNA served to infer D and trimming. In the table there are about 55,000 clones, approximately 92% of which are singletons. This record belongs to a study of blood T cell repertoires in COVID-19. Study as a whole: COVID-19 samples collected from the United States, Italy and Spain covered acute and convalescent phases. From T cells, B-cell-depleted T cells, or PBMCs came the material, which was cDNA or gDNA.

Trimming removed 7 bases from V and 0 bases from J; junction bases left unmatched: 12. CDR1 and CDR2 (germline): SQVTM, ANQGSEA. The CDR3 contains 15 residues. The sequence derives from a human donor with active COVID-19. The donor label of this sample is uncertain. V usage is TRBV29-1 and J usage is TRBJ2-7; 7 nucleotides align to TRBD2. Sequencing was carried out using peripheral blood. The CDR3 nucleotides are TGCAGCGCCCGTACCAGGCCTAGCGGCTCCTACGAGCAGTACTTC. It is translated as CSARTRPSGSYEQYF.